The T cell receptor beta chain under discussion was sequenced for a study of T cells in tuberculosis. Germline CDR1 and CDR2: LGHNA and YNFKEQ. V was shortened by 1 base and J by 5 bases, with 15 bases between the two germline ends. The CDR3 is 15 residues long. General observations from the study: A GMM-specific repertoire classifier reached roughly 90% accuracy, AUROC over 0.85. Active tuberculosis alpha repertoires lay closer to GMM-specific TCRs than controls'. Smaller alpha distances in active tuberculosis partly reflected shorter CDR3-alpha lengths.

About this clone: Its specificity is unknown.

Clones were read by immunoSEQ multiplex PCR, and TCRdb kept only the in-frame ones, dropping some. The table includes about 41,000 clones, 95% detected once. Sequencing input: PBMCs. This chain connects TRBV4-2 to TRBJ2-7; possibly TRBD2 for D (6 bases). The clonotype originates from a donor under 30 with latent tuberculosis or without tuberculosis infection. This CDR3 reads CASSQVPGVLDEQYF. CDR3 DNA sequence: TGTGCCAGCAGCCAAGTTCCGGGGGTTCTTGACGAGCAGTACTTC.